This TCR beta chain came from a study of T cells in Graves' hyperthyroidism and ophthalmopathy (dated by TCRdb to between 2017 and 2020). In terms of the full investigation: Peripheral blood samples were taken at initial diagnosis, before any treatment was given. TCR V-J signatures able to tell the groups apart were searched for in a discovery cohort of 100 or so patients, of whom fewer than 45 had Graves' ophthalmopathy and around 56 had stable Graves' hyperthyroidism. Prospective prediction of ophthalmopathy was tested in an independent validation cohort of approximately 18 hyperthyroidism patients and 15 to 17 patients who later progressed to ophthalmopathy. For training and testing, the approximately 92 patients in the discovery cohort were randomly divided in a 7:3 ratio. Thyroid tissue and blood T-cell repertoires from six Graves' hyperthyroidism patients were also compared in the study. After blood sampling, hyperthyroidism patients were treated with methimazole at a starting dose of 30 mg daily, and ophthalmopathy patients were treated with high-dose intravenous methylprednisolone. The paper reports TCR Vbeta CDR3 sequencing of some 140 peripheral blood samples: 43 ophthalmopathy, some 80 hyperthyroidism and 17 progressor patients. Points the paper makes about the study in general: In validation, the model predicted progression to ophthalmopathy with roughly 70% sensitivity and less than 80% specificity, a median of 6.5 months before onset. Most expanded thyroid clonotypes (frequency above 0.001) were also detected in blood, suggesting blood repertoires may reflect thyroid immune responses. A model built on a 13 V-J signature distinguished ophthalmopathy from stable hyperthyroidism, reaching around 88% sensitivity and about 81% specificity in cross-validation and 80%/75% in testing. Sample size was not statistically predetermined, and blinding of investigators to group allocation was not performed.

In the ophthalmopathy patients, disease was moderately to severely active, with a Clinical Activity Score of 3 or more, a NOSPECS grade of 4 or more, and a duration of less than 3 months. Any patient with an uncontrolled infection, another autoimmune disease, pregnancy or lactation was excluded. Diagnoses were based on clinical symptoms, serum thyroxine and TRAb, thyroid ultrasound and orbital computed tomography. PBMCs were isolated from 7.5 to 10 ml of fresh peripheral blood by Ficoll-Paque density gradient centrifugation. Total RNA was extracted with Trizol reagent, and quality was checked on an Agilent 2100 Bioanalyzer. In the case of this clonotype: Its target antigen remains unknown. This may arise from a read error, as a much more abundant clone is one base away.

Via the germline V gene, CDR1 is MGHRA and CDR2 YSYEKL. CDR3 length: 14 amino acids, cysteine to phenylalanine. Only the CDR3 portion is preserved as DNA: 42 bases, with reading frame beginning at the first base. Between the V and J ends, shortened by 4 bases and 6 bases respectively, the junction contains 14 bases. The TCR beta CDR3 regions were amplified from the RNA transcripts. For the first round of RT-PCR on the TCR CDR3, the HTBI primer set was used together with the Qiagen OneStep RT-PCR kit. A second multiplex PCR round built the libraries, followed by size selection and purification. Sequencing of the libraries was done on an Illumina HiSeq2000 using paired-end 100 bp reads. As for the original processing: Raw data were processed with SOAPnuke, discarding reads with adapters, uncalled bases, mean Phred below 15, or no exact constant-primer or identifier match. High-quality paired reads were merged using COPE v1.2.5, and each unique nucleotide sequence was defined as a clonotype. Clonotypes were aligned to IMGT TRBV, TRBD and TRBJ reference segments using MiTCR v1.1. The analysis included only V-J combinations with a frequency above 0.0001, which together covered approximately 99% of the repertoires. The TCS score was defined as F50 (clonal expansion) divided by E x V (chaos), with BLOSUM62-based TCRdist calculated between CDR3 peptides within each V-J. Welch's t-statistics and random forest reduced 500 to 550 V-J features to 13, which were used in a naive Bayes classifier (R e1071). Clones were called with MiXCR by TCRdb after fastp trimmed the public reads at Q25, and only in-frame beta chains were retained. Rows are unified per CDR3 protein, each entry keeping the most common DNA and genes. The V and J calls come from TCRdb's annotation, not from the publication. A total of hundreds of thousands of distinct CDR3 sequences appear in this sample, about 15% of them only once. Around 14% of the sample is taken by the ten largest.

Sequencing was performed on blood. The TCR comes from a man younger than 35 with Graves' ophthalmopathy. The V gene is TRBV4-1 and the J gene is TRBJ2-3; the D gene is unclear. The encoded CDR3 is CASSPVKVQDTQYF. The DNA sequence follows: TGCGCCAGCAGCCCAGTCAAAGTTCAGGATACGCAGTATTTT.